These T cell receptor beta chains were read from a single sample in a study of CD8 T cells in Susac syndrome. MiXCR, run by TCRdb on the immunoSEQ multiplex PCR reads, gives a single entry per CDR3 protein. The repertoire has about 160,000 distinct CDR3 sequences, roughly 95% of them found once; the top ten carry less than 0.15%. The specimen sequenced was CD4+ T cells from PBMCs. These receptors were obtained from a human donor with Susac syndrome. Both conserved end residues are part of each CDR3. Fields, in order: D gene, V gene, clone size, J gene, CDR3 protein, CDR3 DNA. The D gene is left open where the match is weak. Part of the rows lack a size; the others show once, few, many or a class for expanded clones.

>TRBD1|TRBV30|NA|TRBJ2-7
CAWRDRAGQYF
TGTGCCTGGAGAGACAGGGCCGGGCAGTACTTC
>NA|TRBV29-1|NA|TRBJ2-1
CSVGAGPNEQFF
TGCAGCGTTGGGGCGGGCCCCAATGAGCAGTTCTTC
>TRBD2|TRBV7-9|NA|TRBJ2-1
CASSLGTSLPEQFF
TGTGCCAGCAGCCTCGGGACTAGCCTTCCTGAGCAGTTCTTC
>NA|TRBV3-1|NA|TRBJ2-4
CASSTRTRDNIQYF
TGTGCCAGCAGCACCCGGACCAGGGACAACATTCAGTACTTC
>TRBD2|TRBV4-3|NA|TRBJ2-1
CASSQGAGAYNEQFF
TGCGCCAGCAGCCAAGGAGCGGGGGCTTACAATGAGCAGTTCTTC
>TRBD1|TRBV7-2|NA|TRBJ2-1
CASSATGQQSSGQFF
TGTGCCAGCAGCGCGACGGGACAGCAATCTTCCGGGCAGTTCTTC
>TRBD1|TRBV9|once|TRBJ1-6
CASSVGDRGNSPLHF
TGTGCCAGCAGCGTAGGGGACAGGGGGAATTCACCCCTCCACTTT
>NA|TRBV6-2/TRBV6-3|NA|TRBJ2-4
CATNGHGNIQYF
TGTGCCACCAATGGACACGGAAACATTCAGTACTTC
>TRBD2|TRBV9|NA|TRBJ2-2
CASSVSLAVRGTGELFF
TGTGCCAGCAGCGTCTCGCTTGCAGTGCGGGGGACCGGGGAGCTGTTTTTT
>NA|TRBV7-6|NA|TRBJ1-4
CASSLGATNEKLFF
TGTGCCAGCAGCTTAGGGGCAACTAATGAAAAACTGTTTTTT
>NA|TRBV29-1|NA|TRBJ1-6
CSVRDGNSPLHF
TGCAGCGTTCGGGACGGGAATTCACCCCTCCACTTT
>NA|TRBV30|few|TRBJ2-5
CAWSVGGETQYF
TGTGCCTGGAGTGTTGGTGGAGAGACCCAGTACTTC
>NA|TRBV5-1|NA|TRBJ2-5
CASRLGDQETQYF
TGCGCCAGCAGGCTCGGGGATCAAGAGACCCAGTACTTC
>NA|TRBV6-2/TRBV6-3|NA|TRBJ2-3
CASRLERTTDTQYF
TGTGCCAGCAGACTCGAAAGAACCACAGATACGCAGTATTTT
>TRBD1|TRBV18|NA|TRBJ2-1
CASSQGQGYNEQFF
TGTGCCAGCTCACAGGGACAGGGCTACAATGAGCAGTTCTTC
>NA|TRBV28|NA|TRBJ2-3
CASTSSEATQYF
TGTGCCAGCACCTCCTCAGAGGCTACGCAGTATTTT
>NA|TRBV3-1|NA|TRBJ1-5
CASSQEVSNQPQHF
TGTGCCAGCAGCCAGGAAGTTAGCAATCAGCCCCAGCATTTT
>TRBD2|TRBV18|NA|TRBJ2-1
CASSPLGLAGPGTEQFF
TGTGCCAGCTCACCACTGGGACTAGCGGGCCCCGGGACTGAGCAGTTCTTC
>TRBD2|TRBV29-1|NA|TRBJ2-4
CSVVAGGLNIQYF
TGCAGCGTTGTTGCGGGGGGTCTGAACATTCAGTACTTC
>NA|TRBV28|once|TRBJ1-2
CASRSEGYGYTF
TGTGCCAGCAGGTCTGAGGGGTATGGCTACACCTTC
>TRBD2|TRBV14|NA|TRBJ2-7
CASSPSGTSYEQYF
TGTGCCAGCAGCCCCAGCGGGACCTCCTACGAGCAGTACTTC
>NA|TRBV10-3|NA|TRBJ2-3
CATGGGVGDTQYF
TGTGCCACCGGCGGCGGGGTTGGAGATACGCAGTATTTT
>NA|TRBV14|NA|TRBJ2-1
CASSQVMWASSRYNEQFF
TGTGCCAGCAGCCAAGTGATGTGGGCATCGAGCCGATACAATGAGCAGTTCTTC
>TRBD1|TRBV11-1|NA|TRBJ2-1
CASSNRDRGQGEQFF
TGTGCCAGCAGCAACCGGGACAGGGGGCAGGGTGAGCAGTTCTTC
>NA|TRBV11-2|NA|TRBJ2-4
CASSFEVGAKNIQYF
TGTGCCAGCAGCTTTGAGGTGGGGGCCAAAAACATTCAGTACTTC
>TRBD2|TRBV7-2|NA|TRBJ2-7
CASSLAGTSGSYEQYF
TGTGCCAGCAGCTTAGCCGGGACTAGCGGGAGCTACGAGCAGTACTTC
>TRBD2|TRBV9|NA|TRBJ2-2
CASSVGTSPAAELFF
TGTGCCAGCAGCGTAGGGACTAGCCCGGCGGCGGAGCTGTTTTTT
>NA|TRBV5-4|NA|TRBJ1-1
CASSLRFDENAEAFF
TGTGCCAGCAGCTTGAGGTTCGATGAAAACGCTGAAGCTTTCTTT
>TRBD2|TRBV9|NA|TRBJ2-3
CASSVDQRDTDTQYF
TGTGCCAGCAGCGTAGACCAGCGGGACACAGATACGCAGTATTTT
>NA|TRBV9|NA|TRBJ2-1
CASSPRTTSSYNEQFF
TGTGCCAGCAGCCCCCGGACTACCTCCTCCTACAATGAGCAGTTCTTC
>TRBD1|TRBV7-9|once|TRBJ2-5
CASSSGQGMGETQYF
TGTGCCAGCAGCTCGGGACAGGGGATGGGAGAGACCCAGTACTTC
>NA|TRBV24-1|NA|TRBJ2-5
CATSLGPDRSQYF
TGTGCCACCAGTTTGGGACCCGATCGGTCCCAGTACTTC
>TRBD2|TRBV9|NA|TRBJ2-5
CASSVGAGGSGETQYF
TGTGCCAGCAGCGTAGGGGCGGGAGGGTCTGGGGAGACCCAGTACTTC
>TRBD2|TRBV24-1|NA|TRBJ2-3
CATSAGGPLLTQYF
TGTGCCACCAGTGCGGGAGGGCCACTCCTTACGCAGTATTTT
>NA|TRBV6-1|once|TRBJ1-2
CASTLTASLAPVHYGYTF
TGTGCCAGCACCCTAACGGCCAGCTTAGCGCCCGTTCACTATGGCTACACCTTC
>NA|TRBV29-1|NA|TRBJ2-1
CSGRVPYNEQFF
TGCAGCGGGAGGGTTCCCTACAATGAGCAGTTCTTC
>TRBD1|TRBV27|once|TRBJ2-1
CASSLGIRGQYNEQFF
TGTGCCAGCAGTTTGGGTATTCGGGGACAGTACAATGAGCAGTTCTTC
>NA|TRBV18|NA|TRBJ2-5
CASSPIGGGQETQYF
TGTGCCAGCTCACCGATCGGAGGGGGGCAAGAGACCCAGTACTTC
>NA|TRBV20-1|NA|TRBJ2-7
CSGGATYEQYF
TGCAGTGGCGGGGCCACCTACGAGCAGTACTTC
>NA|TRBV25-1|NA|TRBJ1-1
CASSEYGLPNTEAFF
TGTGCCAGCAGTGAATACGGTCTCCCGAACACTGAAGCTTTCTTT
>NA|TRBV3-1|NA|TRBJ2-1
CASSQDTGRYNEQFF
TGTGCCAGCAGCCAAGATACCGGGAGATACAATGAGCAGTTCTTC
>NA|TRBV5-4|NA|TRBJ2-1
CASSWVGRSYNEQFF
TGTGCCAGCAGCTGGGTCGGGAGAAGCTACAATGAGCAGTTCTTC
>NA|TRBV2|NA|TRBJ2-5
CASSRLSKETQYF
TGTGCCAGCAGCCGGCTCTCCAAAGAGACCCAGTACTTC
>NA|TRBV6-2/TRBV6-3|NA|TRBJ2-5
CASSYPPGETQYF
TGTGCCAGCAGTTACCCCCCAGGAGAGACCCAGTACTTC
>TRBD1|TRBV12-3/TRBV12-4|NA|TRBJ2-5
CASMRDRASETQYF
TGTGCCAGCATGCGGGACAGGGCATCAGAGACCCAGTACTTC
>TRBD1|TRBV14|NA|TRBJ2-2
CASGTANTGELFF
TGTGCCAGCGGGACAGCGAACACCGGGGAGCTGTTTTTT
>NA|TRBV20-1|NA|TRBJ2-3
CSASLGAETDTQYF
TGCAGTGCTAGCTTAGGCGCAGAGACAGATACGCAGTATTTT
>NA|TRBV7-8|NA|TRBJ1-5
CASSLARGPSSDQPQHF
TGTGCCAGCAGCTTAGCGCGAGGACCCAGTTCGGATCAGCCCCAGCATTTT
>TRBD2|TRBV29-1|NA|TRBJ2-7
CSVVSLAGVGEQYF
TGCAGCGTTGTTTCCCTAGCGGGAGTTGGCGAGCAGTACTTC
>NA|TRBV9|NA|TRBJ1-1
CASSVVPPEVQNTEAFF
TGTGCCAGCAGCGTAGTGCCGCCGGAGGTCCAGAACACTGAAGCTTTCTTT
>NA|TRBV28|NA|TRBJ1-2
CASSALYGYTF
TGTGCCAGCAGTGCCCTTTATGGCTACACCTTC
>NA|TRBV25-1|NA|TRBJ2-3
CASSEFRGTQYF
TGTGCCAGCAGTGAATTCCGGGGTACGCAGTATTTT
>NA|TRBV28|NA|TRBJ2-5
CASGDYQETQYF
TGTGCCAGCGGCGACTATCAAGAGACCCAGTACTTC
>TRBD2|TRBV7-9|NA|TRBJ2-7
CASSLALHSSGRAYEQYF
TGTGCCAGCAGCTTAGCGCTCCACTCTAGCGGGAGGGCCTACGAGCAGTACTTC
>NA|TRBV12-3/TRBV12-4|NA|TRBJ2-7
CASSSRGASYEQYF
TGTGCCAGCAGTTCCAGGGGAGCCTCCTACGAGCAGTACTTC
>NA|TRBV29-1|NA|TRBJ2-3
CSVGGPPTDTQYF
TGCAGCGTGGGGGGCCCCCCCACAGATACGCAGTATTTT
>NA|TRBV20-1|NA|TRBJ2-5
CSARAQGGQETQYF
TGCAGTGCTAGAGCTCAGGGGGGGCAAGAGACCCAGTACTTC
>NA|TRBV29-1|NA|TRBJ1-2
CSVGTQERVDGYTF
TGCAGCGTTGGGACTCAGGAGAGAGTGGATGGCTACACCTTC